Following are 25 T cell receptor beta chains from one sample sequenced in a study of blood T cells in healthy people across ages. The authors ran a second PCR of about 7 to 11 cycles using a sample-barcoded 5' primer and a J-beta primer mix. TCRdb re-analysed the 5' RACE reads in MiXCR, keeping a single row per CDR3 protein. The sample holds approximately 1.5 million distinct CDR3 sequences, roughly two fifths seen once. The sequencing sample was made of blood. Source of these receptors: a woman between 18 and 29 years old in good health.

The CDR3 region is CASSQFSAGTGVSYEQYF. CDR3 bases: TGCGCCAGCAGCCAATTTAGTGCAGGGACAGGGGTCTCCTACGAGCAGTACTTC. This chain uses TRBV4-1 with TRBJ2-7; 10 nucleotides agree with TRBD1. In germline, CDR1 is MGHRA, CDR2 YSYEKL. This CDR3 has 18 residues. The trim removed 2 bases at V and 0 bases at J, leaving 10 bases unmatched.

This clonotype has more than one count but fewer than ten. The V call is TRBV27, the J call TRBJ1-2; D is uncertain. CDR1 and CDR2 (germline): MNHEY, SMNVEV (reference sequence). CDR3 length equals 14 residues. Trimming removed 5 bases from V and 4 bases from J, with 14 bases in between. CDR3 amino acids: CASSLFVGSYGYTF. In DNA form, the CDR3 reads TGTGCCAGCAGTCTCTTCGTAGGTTCCTATGGCTACACCTTC.

The V and J genes are TRBV4-3 and TRBJ1-2; 10 bases match TRBD1. The CDR3 runs to 14 residues. Germline assignment: CDR1 LGHNA and CDR2 YSLEER. Trimming cost V 4 bases and J 7 bases; bases outside gene matches: 6. The CDR3 region is CASSLRGTGAGYTF. DNA of the CDR3: TGCGCCAGCAGCCTGCGCGGGACAGGGGCTGGCTACACCTTC.

This clonotype was detected ten times or more. One end of the junction does not line up with germline, which may come from a read error. This chain connects TRBV12-3 or TRBV12-4 to TRBJ1-2; D unresolved. The CDR3 extends over 14 amino acids. The CDR3 sequence: CASSLGGFSYGYTF. DNA of the CDR3: TGTGCCAGCAGCTTAGGAGGATTTTCCTATGGCTACACCTTC.

The chain carries TRBV14 and TRBJ2-4; 7 positions match TRBD2. Matching the DNA end better, TRBJ2-5 makes the J call doubtful. The CDR3 has 12 residues. The germline gives CDR1 SGHDN, CDR2 FVKESK. CDR3 bases: TGTGCCAGCAGCGCGGGAGTAAAGACCCAGTACTTC. As protein: CASSAGVKTQYF.

The chain links TRBV29-1 to TRBJ2-1; a weak D match, TRBD1 (7 bases). V dropped 0 bases and J dropped 4 bases, with 13 bases sitting between them. From germline, CDR1 is SQVTM and CDR2 ANQGSEA. The CDR3 spans 15 residues. CDR3: CSVEDSGGLYNEQFF. The CDR3 DNA reads as TGCAGCGTTGAAGATTCAGGGGGGCTTTACAATGAGCAGTTCTTC.

CDR3 loop: CASSQDSGVGYGYTF. The CDR3, as DNA: TGCGCCAGCAGCCAAGATTCAGGGGTCGGGTATGGCTACACCTTC. This rearrangement joins TRBV4-1 to TRBJ1-2; possible D gene TRBD1, 6 bases. Germline V lookup: CDR1 MGHRA, CDR2 YSYEKL. The CDR3 sequence is 15 residues long. V lost 0 bases and J 5 bases, leaving 13 bases between the germline ends.

In this sample, this clonotype turned up a few times. The J gene is TRBJ2-5, the V gene TRBV18; D not resolved. The V gene lost 0 bases and the J gene lost 4 bases, with 6 bases spanning the gap. Germline values: CDR1 KGHSH, CDR2 LQKENI. The CDR3 runs to 13 residues. The CDR3, as DNA: TGTGCCAGCTCACCACCCGTAGGAGAGACCCAGTACTTC. Its protein is CASSPPVGETQYF.

The V and J genes are TRBV18 and TRBJ1-2; 8 bases map to TRBD1. Germline loops: CDR1 KGHSH, CDR2 LQKENI. The CDR3 has 16 residues. With 1 base clipped from V and 3 bases from J, the junction kept 7 bases outside the gene matches. CDR3 loop: CASSPQPQGVDYGYTF. CDR3 nucleotides: TGTGCCAGCTCACCACAGCCACAGGGGGTTGACTATGGCTACACCTTC. The full variable domain, rest sourced from reference TRBV18 and TRBJ1-2, is NAGVMQNPRHLVRRRGQEARLRCSPMKGHSHVYWYRQLPEEGLKFMVYLQKENIIDESGMPKERFSAEFPKEGPSILRIQQVVRGDSAAYFCASSPQPQGVDYGYTFGSGTRLTVV.

The chain joins TRBV28 to TRBJ1-1; tentatively, D is TRBD1 (6 bases). The CDR3 runs 14 residues. V lost 6 bases to trimming and J lost 6 bases, with 17 bases between them. Per germline, CDR1 MDHEN and CDR2 SYDVKM. CDR3 nucleotide sequence: TGTGCCAGCAGAGCCCTCTGGGGGGCCGCTGAAGCTTTCTTT. Residues: CASRALWGAAEAFF. Filled out from reference TRBV28 and TRBJ1-1, the complete variable domain reads DVKVTQSSRYLVKRTGEKVFLECVQDMDHENMFWYRQDPGLGLRLIYFSYDVKMKEKGDIPEGYSVSREKKERFSLILESASTNQTSMYLCASRALWGAAEAFFGQGTRLTVV.

This clonotype showed up just a few times. The chain joins TRBV12-3 or TRBV12-4 to TRBJ1-1, with D unclear. The CDR3 runs to 14 residues. Trimming removed 3 bases from V and 11 bases from J, with 19 bases in between. This CDR3 is CASSLGIVEGSAFF. In DNA form, the CDR3 reads TGTGCCAGCAGTTTGGGGATCGTCGAGGGATCGGCTTTCTTT.

The chain has TRBV9 and TRBJ1-2; D unclear. CDR3 size: 15 residues. The ends were cut back, 0 bases at V and 4 bases at J, with 13 bases in the middle. The germline CDR1 and CDR2 sequences are SGDLS and YYNGEE. CDR3 in amino acids: CASSVGGARSYGYTF. The CDR3, as DNA: TGTGCCAGCAGCGTAGGGGGAGCACGCTCCTATGGCTACACCTTC.

This clonotype was seen a few times. The V and J genes are TRBV20-1 and TRBJ2-3; D gene ambiguous. V was clipped by 3 bases and J by 0 bases, with 13 bases between them. CDR1 DFQATT and CDR2 SNEGSKA come from the germline V gene (reference sequence). The CDR3 loop spans 15 amino acids. CDR3 in DNA: TGCAGTGCTAGTCCCAGGACCGCTAGCACAGATACGCAGTATTTT. The encoded protein is CSASPRTASTDTQYF.

This clonotype was seen a handful of times. The CDR3 DNA follows: TGTGCCAGCAGCACTACAGAGGCCGTGGGCACCGGGGAGCTGTTTTTT. Translation: CASSTTEAVGTGELFF. The gene calls are TRBV7-8 and TRBJ2-2; D unresolved. Trimming removed 5 bases at V and 4 bases at J, with 17 bases between. Germline CDR1 reads SGHVS; CDR2 reads FQNEAQ. The CDR3 is made up of 16 amino acids.

The chain links TRBV5-1 to TRBJ2-5; 12 nucleotides agree with TRBD1. Near its end, the DNA agrees better with TRBJ2-7, so the J call may be wrong. CDR3 length: 14 amino acids. Per germline, CDR1 SGHRS and CDR2 YFSETQ. This chain's CDR3 is CASSWGQGASEQYF. CDR3 nucleotides: TGCGCCAGCAGCTGGGGACAGGGGGCGAGCGAGCAGTACTTC.

This rearrangement joins TRBV20-1 to TRBJ1-1; D not certain. The CDR3 totals 16 residues. The V gene lost 1 base and the J gene lost 6 bases, with 21 bases spanning the gap. Germline loops: CDR1 DFQATT, CDR2 SNEGSKA (reference sequence). The CDR3 protein is CSARGRPHGETPEAFF. The CDR3 DNA reads as TGCAGTGCTAGAGGGAGGCCACACGGGGAAACGCCTGAAGCTTTCTTT.

This clonotype was counted between two and nine times. V usage is TRBV12-3 or TRBV12-4 and J usage is TRBJ1-4; D gene ambiguous. The ends were cut back, 6 bases at V and 8 bases at J, with 10 bases in the middle. The CDR3 is 12 residues long. CDR3 in DNA: TGTGCCAGCAGCCACCGACGGGAAAAACTGTTTTTT. It is translated as CASSHRREKLFF.

V usage is TRBV6-1 and J usage is TRBJ1-6; D is ambiguous. Germline V gives CDR1 MNHNS, CDR2 SASEGT. Trimming cost V 4 bases and J 7 bases, with 8 bases left between them. There are 13 residues in the CDR3. The CDR3 DNA is TGTGCCAGCAGTGTGGCAGAGAATTCACCCCTCCACTTT. Encoded protein: CASSVAENSPLHF.

This clonotype showed up just a few times. Germline is not matched at one junction end, which may reflect a read error. The CDR3 is CASSYYGQGNQPQHF. The CDR3 coding sequence is TGTGCCAGTAGTTACTATGGACAGGGCAATCAGCCCCAGCATTTT. J is TRBJ1-5 and V is TRBV6-2 or TRBV6-3, with 7 bases fitting TRBD1. CDR1 is MNHEY and CDR2 is SVGEGT in the germline V gene. This CDR3 comprises 15 residues.

The V gene is TRBV6-6, the J gene TRBJ2-2; perhaps TRBD2 as D (5 bases). The V gene lost 0 bases and the J gene lost 6 bases, with 5 bases spanning the gap. Germline CDR1 and CDR2: MNHNY and SVGAGI (reference sequence). The CDR3 totals 13 residues. The CDR3 DNA reads TGTGCCAGCAGTTACTCAGCGGCCGGGGAGCTGTTTTTT. This encodes CASSYSAAGELFF.

This clonotype has at least ten counts. The J gene is TRBJ1-5, the V gene TRBV27; unclear D gene. Germline CDR1 MNHEY, CDR2 SMNVEV (reference sequence). There are 13 residues in the CDR3. V dropped 5 bases and J dropped 2 bases, with 7 bases sitting between them. Here the CDR3 reads CASSASGNQPQHF. The CDR3 DNA reads as TGTGCCAGCAGTGCCTCAGGCAATCAGCCCCAGCATTTT.

This clonotype was counted between two and nine times. The CDR3 loop reads CASSTTGPTDTQYF. CDR3 nucleotide sequence: TGTGCCAGCAGCACGACCGGACCCACAGATACGCAGTATTTT. V and J are TRBV7-6 and TRBJ2-3, with unresolved D. Trimming took 5 bases from V and 2 from J, leaving 11 bases between them. Per the germline V gene, CDR1 is SGHVS and CDR2 is FNYEAQ. The CDR3 covers 14 residues.

The chain joins TRBV12-3 or TRBV12-4 to TRBJ2-5; 11 nucleotides line up with TRBD1. CDR3 size: 14 residues. Trimming at V came to 5 bases and at J to 12 bases, leaving 11 bases not matched to a gene. CDR3 loop: CASSLAGQGAGKYF. In DNA form, the CDR3 reads TGTGCCAGCAGTCTGGCCGGACAGGGGGCGGGGAAGTACTTC.

The chain uses TRBV20-1 and TRBJ2-4, with 11 bases identical to TRBD2. The germline V gene encodes CDR1 DFQATT and CDR2 SNEGSKA (reference sequence). Losses at the gene ends were 6 bases for V and 4 bases for J; bases not matched to a gene: 5. This CDR3 contains 14 residues. This chain's CDR3 is CSAPRTSGKNIQYF. In nucleotides, the CDR3 is TGCAGTGCACCACGGACTAGCGGGAAAAACATTCAGTACTTC.

The V and J genes are TRBV10-3 and TRBJ2-1; D perhaps matches TRBD2 (5 bases). Germline CDR1 is ENHRY and CDR2 is SYGVKD. V was shortened by 3 bases and J by 10 bases, with 13 bases between the two germline ends. This CDR3 contains 13 residues. The CDR3: CAISDWESLEQFF. The DNA of the CDR3 is TGTGCCATCAGTGATTGGGAGTCATTAGAGCAGTTCTTC.